A selection of T cell receptor beta chains follows, all from one sample in a study of OX40 agonist ivuxolimab in advanced cancers. Clones were read by immunoSEQ multiplex PCR, and TCRdb kept only the in-frame ones, dropping some. Of 70,000 to 95,000 clones listed, around 87% were seen once; the top ten hold less than 0.55%. The source material was CD4+ or CD8+ T cells sorted from blood, sampled in a trial of the OX40 agonist ivuxolimab. These receptors were obtained from an adult with an advanced solid tumor such as melanoma, head and neck, liver or kidney cancer. CDR3s include the opening cysteine and the closing phenylalanine or tryptophan. The D gene is left open where the match is weak. Clone size is stated in some rows and not others, as once, few, many or a class when expanded.

J gene,V gene,D gene,clone size,CDR3 DNA,CDR3 protein
TRBJ1-6,TRBV27,.,few,TGTGCCAGCAGTCCCGGACCTCTTCTCGCTTCACCCCTCCACTTT,CASSPGPLLASPLHF
TRBJ1-1,TRBV7-9,.,.,TGTGCCAGCAGTTCCCGCGGGGGAGTCACTGAAGCTTTCTTT,CASSSRGGVTEAFF
TRBJ1-5,TRBV19,.,.,TGTGCCAGTGGGGGGGGGAGTCAGCCCCAGCATTTT,CASGGGSQPQHF
TRBJ2-7,TRBV19,TRBD2,.,TGTGCCAGTAGTATTTCGACTAGCGGGTACGAGCAGTACTTC,CASSISTSGYEQYF
TRBJ2-3,TRBV2,TRBD2,.,TGTGCCAGCAGTGAACTAGCGGGCACAGATACGCAGTATTTT,CASSELAGTDTQYF
TRBJ2-2,TRBV27,.,.,TGTGCCACCAAAAGGACACCGAACACCGGGGAGCTGTTTTTT,CATKRTPNTGELFF
TRBJ2-1,TRBV7-9,.,.,TGTGCCAGCAGCTTAATGGGAGGGGGGAATGAGCAGTTCTTC,CASSLMGGGNEQFF
TRBJ2-5,TRBV5-1,.,.,TGCGCCAGCAGCTTTCAGGGGACATATGCAGAGACCCAGTACTTC,CASSFQGTYAETQYF
TRBJ2-3,TRBV7-9,.,.,TGTGCCAGCAGCTTAGGTCGGACCACAGATACGCAGTATTTT,CASSLGRTTDTQYF
TRBJ1-1,TRBV30,.,.,TGTGCCTGGAGTCTTTCATTGAACACTGAAGCTTTCTTT,CAWSLSLNTEAFF
TRBJ2-4,TRBV20-1,.,.,TGCAGTGCCGCCCTCGGGGTCCTACAGTACTTC,CSAALGVLQYF
TRBJ1-2,TRBV6-5,.,.,TGTGCCAGCAGTGCCTTGGGGGCGAGCTATGGCTACACCTTC,CASSALGASYGYTF
TRBJ1-1,TRBV29-1,.,.,TGCAGCTCTCAGACTCCTGAAGCTTTCTTT,CSSQTPEAFF
TRBJ1-1,TRBV19,.,.,TGTGCCAGTAGTCCCCAAGGAGCCTACACTGAAGCTTTCTTT,CASSPQGAYTEAFF
TRBJ1-1,TRBV2,.,.,TGTGCCAGCAGTATTGACCGAAACACTGAAGCTTTCTTT,CASSIDRNTEAFF
TRBJ1-2,TRBV5-1,TRBD1,.,TGCGCCAGCAGCTTGAACGCAGGGGGCGATGGCTACACCTTC,CASSLNAGGDGYTF
TRBJ1-1,TRBV30,TRBD1,.,TGTGCCTGGAGTCCAGACAGGGGCACTGAAGCTTTCTTT,CAWSPDRGTEAFF
TRBJ1-3,TRBV30,.,.,TGTGCCTGGGCCCCGGGACGGTCTGGAAACACCATATATTTT,CAWAPGRSGNTIYF
TRBJ1-1,TRBV4-1,.,.,TGCGCCAGCAGCCAAGATCGGAGGGGGGGCTATGCTTTCTTT,CASSQDRRGGYAFF
TRBJ1-2,TRBV4-3,.,.,TGCGCCAGCAGCCAAGGCCTGACAGGCCGGGCCTATGGCTACACCTTC,CASSQGLTGRAYGYTF
TRBJ2-7,TRBV7-3,.,.,TGTGCCAGCAGCTTAAGTCCCGGATACGAGCAGTACTTC,CASSLSPGYEQYF
TRBJ2-5,TRBV11-3,TRBD1,.,TGTGCCAGCAGTTTTACAGGGGAACAAGAGACCCAGTACTTC,CASSFTGEQETQYF
TRBJ2-6,TRBV7-2,.,.,TGTGCCAGCAGCTTAACGTGGCGAGTCTCTGGGGCCAACGTCCTGACTTTC,CASSLTWRVSGANVLTF
TRBJ1-3,TRBV5-4,.,.,TGTGCCAGCAGCTTGCGTACAGCAGGAAACACCATATATTTT,CASSLRTAGNTIYF
TRBJ1-4,TRBV19,.,.,TGTGCCAGTAGAGGCGACCGGCGACCAACTAATGAAAAACTGTTTTTT,CASRGDRRPTNEKLFF
TRBJ1-6,TRBV28,.,few,TGTGCCACAGGGACCCTCGCGGGAAATTCACCCCTCCACTTT,CATGTLAGNSPLHF
TRBJ1-2,TRBV6-1,.,.,TGTGCCAGCAGTGTAGGGACGGGGAACTATGGCTACACCTTC,CASSVGTGNYGYTF
TRBJ2-3,TRBV29-1,TRBD2,.,TGCAGCGTTGAAGCCCCCAGCCTATATAGCGGGGGGGCGGGAGATACGCAGTATTTT,CSVEAPSLYSGGAGDTQYF
TRBJ2-3,TRBV29-1,TRBD2,.,TGCAGCGTCCTGGTGGTAGCGGGAATCTCAGATACGCAGTATTTT,CSVLVVAGISDTQYF
TRBJ2-2,TRBV7-8,.,.,TGTGCCAGCAGCTTTGGACACGGTTTAGCCGGGGAGCTGTTTTTT,CASSFGHGLAGELFF
TRBJ1-1,TRBV7-2,.,.,TGTGCCAGCAGCTTCCAACGAGGGAGCACTGAAGCTTTCTTT,CASSFQRGSTEAFF
TRBJ1-2,TRBV27,TRBD1,.,TGTGCCAGCAGTTTCGGGACAGGGGGCGTCAATGGCTACACCTTC,CASSFGTGGVNGYTF
TRBJ2-7,TRBV11-2,.,.,TGTGCCAGCAGCCTAACGAATGGGGGTACCTACGAGCAGTACTTC,CASSLTNGGTYEQYF
TRBJ2-1,TRBV5-1,.,.,TGCGCCAGCAGCCCGGACAGTTACAATGAGCAGTTCTTC,CASSPDSYNEQFF
TRBJ2-5,TRBV30,TRBD1,.,TGTGCCTGGAGCGGTGGACAGGGATGGACCCAGTACTTC,CAWSGGQGWTQYF
TRBJ2-5,TRBV21-1,.,.,TGTGCCAGCAGCAAATGGGCGGGGGGTGAGAGGCAAGAGACCCAGTACTTC,CASSKWAGGERQETQYF
TRBJ1-2,TRBV4-3,TRBD1,once,TGCGCCAGCAGCCAGGAAGGGACAGGGACCTATGGCTACACCTTC,CASSQEGTGTYGYTF
TRBJ2-3,TRBV5-8,.,.,TGTGCCAGCCCGGCTTACTCAACCGGGACCGAAGGGACAGATACGCAGTATTTT,CASPAYSTGTEGTDTQYF
TRBJ2-2,TRBV7-2,TRBD2,.,TGTGCCAGCAGCCGGACTAGCGGGAGGGCGGACACCGGGGAGCTGTTTTTT,CASSRTSGRADTGELFF
TRBJ1-2,TRBV18,.,few,TGTGCCAGCTCACCAGGAGATGTGGATGGCTACACCTTC,CASSPGDVDGYTF
TRBJ1-2,TRBV4-1,.,.,TGCGCCAGCAGCCAAGATAGGTCTAACTATGGCTACACCTTC,CASSQDRSNYGYTF
TRBJ2-5,TRBV7-8,.,.,TGTGCCAGCAGTTTCAACAGGGCCAAAGAGACCCAGTACTTC,CASSFNRAKETQYF
TRBJ2-6,TRBV11-2,.,.,TGTGCCAGCAGCCCCCGGCGGGTTGGCGGGGCCAACGTCCTGACTTTC,CASSPRRVGGANVLTF
TRBJ2-1,TRBV10-2,TRBD2,.,TGCGCCAGCTCCATAGCGGGGGGGGAGGATGAGCAGTTCTTC,CASSIAGGEDEQFF
TRBJ1-1,TRBV30,TRBD1,.,TGTGCCTGGACCAGTTTCCACCGGGACAGGGTTACGTTTGGGAACACTGAAGCTTTCTTT,CAWTSFHRDRVTFGNTEAFF
TRBJ1-5,TRBV7-2,.,.,TGTGCCAGCAGCTTTACGAGCAATCAGCCCCAGCATTTT,CASSFTSNQPQHF
TRBJ2-5,TRBV14,TRBD2,.,TGTGCCAGCAGCCAAGCCCTGACTAGCGGGGCTCGAGGAACCCAGTACTTC,CASSQALTSGARGTQYF
TRBJ1-1,TRBV5-4,.,.,TGTGCCAGCAAACCCGCGGTGAACACTGAAGCTTTCTTT,CASKPAVNTEAFF
TRBJ1-3,TRBV6-5,.,few,TGTGCCAGCAGTTACGGGTTAAGAAACACCATATATTTT,CASSYGLRNTIYF
TRBJ2-7,TRBV6-6,TRBD1,.,TGTGCCAGCAGTTACGTCGGGACAGGTCGCTACGAGCAGTACTTC,CASSYVGTGRYEQYF
TRBJ1-2,TRBV2,.,.,TGTGCCAGCAGTGAAGGGGGGCTTGGCTACACCTTC,CASSEGGLGYTF
TRBJ1-6,TRBV19,TRBD1,.,TGTGCCAGTAGTACTTCCGGGACAGGGAAGAGCTCCTATAATTCACCCCTCCACTTT,CASSTSGTGKSSYNSPLHF
TRBJ1-1,TRBV6-4,.,.,TGTGCCAGCAGCCTCCAGAGGAACACTGAAGCTTTCTTT,CASSLQRNTEAFF
TRBJ1-2,TRBV30,.,.,TGTGCCTGGAGTGTACGGAGGGGGTTCGAGGGCTACACCTTC,CAWSVRRGFEGYTF
TRBJ2-7,TRBV5-1,.,.,TGCGCCAGCAGCCCTGCCCCCCAGGGGTGGTTCTACGAGCAGTACTTC,CASSPAPQGWFYEQYF
TRBJ2-3,TRBV9,.,.,TGTGCCAGCAGCGAGTGGGATACGCAGTATTTT,CASSEWDTQYF
TRBJ2-7,TRBV5-5,TRBD2,.,TGTGCCAGCAGCTCAACGACTAGCGGGAGTTTTGAGCAGTACTTC,CASSSTTSGSFEQYF
TRBJ1-5,TRBV18,.,.,TGTGCCAGCCAAACAGGGATTAATCAGCCCCAGCATTTT,CASQTGINQPQHF
TRBJ2-3,TRBV5-1,.,.,TGCGCCAGCAGCTTGGGGCAGGCTAGCGCAGATACGCAGTATTTT,CASSLGQASADTQYF
TRBJ2-7,TRBV2,.,.,TGTGCCAGCAGTGCGCAGGGGGGCTACGAGCAGTACTTC,CASSAQGGYEQYF